This TCR beta chain was identified in a study of T cells in Graves' hyperthyroidism and ophthalmopathy. General observations from the study: With a median lead of 6.5 months before onset, the model predicted ophthalmopathy.

Regions amplified from RNA transcripts were the TCR beta CDR3 regions. First-round RT-PCR with HTBI primers amplified the TCR CDR3 region. TCRdb processed the multiplex PCR reads anew with MiXCR; each CDR3 protein has one entry. Of hundreds of thousands of distinct CDR3 sequences listed, 15% to 19% are singletons. Patients showing uncontrolled infection, other autoimmune disease, pregnancy or lactation were ineligible. With regard to this clonotype: Its antigen remains unknown.

The CDR3 is 14 residues long. Between the trimmed V and J ends, which lost 7 bases and 1 base, there was a span of 10 bases. Germline CDR1 and CDR2: MDHEN and SYDVKM. The receptor comes from a woman aged 18-29 years with Graves' hyperthyroidism. V and J are TRBV28 and TRBJ2-2; possibly TRBD1 for D (6 bases). Sequencing was done on a sample of blood. The CDR3 region is CASIAGENTGELFF. The CDR3 coding sequence is TGTGCCAGCATTGCAGGGGAGAACACCGGGGAGCTGTTTTTT.